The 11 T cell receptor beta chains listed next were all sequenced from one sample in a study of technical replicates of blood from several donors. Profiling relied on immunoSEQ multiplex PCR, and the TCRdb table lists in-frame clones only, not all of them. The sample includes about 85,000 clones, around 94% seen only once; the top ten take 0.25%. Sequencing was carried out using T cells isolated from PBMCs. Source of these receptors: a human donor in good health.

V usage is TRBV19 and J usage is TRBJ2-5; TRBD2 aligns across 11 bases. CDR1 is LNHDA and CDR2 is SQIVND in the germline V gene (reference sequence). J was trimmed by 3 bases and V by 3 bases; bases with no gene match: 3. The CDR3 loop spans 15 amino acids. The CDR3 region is CASSISGLAEETQYF. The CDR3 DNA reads TGTGCCAGTAGTATCTCGGGACTAGCGGAAGAGACCCAGTACTTC.

The CDR3 DNA is TGCGCCAGCAGCTTGGTAGCGGGAGACTACGAGCAGTACTTC. Translation gives CASSLVAGDYEQYF. The rearrangement joins TRBV5-1 to TRBJ2-7, with 9 bases fitting TRBD2. This CDR3 region has 14 residues. V lost 0 bases, J lost 3 bases, and 1 base stayed unmatched. Germline V gives CDR1 SGHRS, CDR2 YFSETQ.

CDR3 residues: CASRSRGTTYGYTF. The CDR3 DNA sequence: TGCGCCAGCCGGAGTAGGGGCACCACTTATGGCTACACCTTC. The V and J genes are TRBV4-1 and TRBJ1-2, with a weak D call TRBD1 (5 bases). Trimming stripped 8 bases from V and 5 bases from J, with 18 bases between. Germline lookup yields CDR1 MGHRA and CDR2 YSYEKL. The CDR3 contains 14 residues.

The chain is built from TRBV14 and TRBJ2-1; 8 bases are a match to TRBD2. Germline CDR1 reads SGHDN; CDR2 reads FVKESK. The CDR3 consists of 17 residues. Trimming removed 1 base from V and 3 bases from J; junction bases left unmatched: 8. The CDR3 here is CASSQGITSGVYNEQFF. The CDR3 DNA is TGTGCCAGCAGCCAAGGAATAACTAGCGGAGTCTACAATGAGCAGTTCTTC.

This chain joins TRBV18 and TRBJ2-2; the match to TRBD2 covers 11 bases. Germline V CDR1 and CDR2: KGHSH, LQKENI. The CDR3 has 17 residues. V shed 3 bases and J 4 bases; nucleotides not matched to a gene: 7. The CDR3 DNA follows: TGTGCCAGCTCACCTTTTCCGGGACTAGCGGCCACCGGGGAGCTGTTTTTT. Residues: CASSPFPGLAATGELFF.

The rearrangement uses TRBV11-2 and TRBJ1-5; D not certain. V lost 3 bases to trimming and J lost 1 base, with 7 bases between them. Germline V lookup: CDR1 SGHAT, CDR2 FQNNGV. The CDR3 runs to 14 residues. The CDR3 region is CASSLLLSNQPQHF. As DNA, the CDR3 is TGTGCCAGCAGCTTGTTACTGAGCAATCAGCCCCAGCATTTT.

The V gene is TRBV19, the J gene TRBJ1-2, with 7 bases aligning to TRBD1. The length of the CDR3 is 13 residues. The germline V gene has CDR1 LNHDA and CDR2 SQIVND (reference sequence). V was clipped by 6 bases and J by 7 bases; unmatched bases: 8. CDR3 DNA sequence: TGTGCCAGTAGCCCACAGGGGTATGCTGGCTACACCTTC. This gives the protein CASSPQGYAGYTF. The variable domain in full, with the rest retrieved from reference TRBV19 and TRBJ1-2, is DGGITQSPKYLFRKEGQNVTLSCEQNLNHDAMYWYRQDPGQGLRLIYYSQIVNDFQKGDIAEGYSVSREKKESFPLTVTSAQKNPTAFYLCASSPQGYAGYTFGSGTRLTVV.

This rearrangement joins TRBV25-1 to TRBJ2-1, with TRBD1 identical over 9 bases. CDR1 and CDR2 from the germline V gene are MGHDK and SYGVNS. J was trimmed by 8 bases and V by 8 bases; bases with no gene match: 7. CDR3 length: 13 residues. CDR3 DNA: TGTGCCAGCTTACAGGGGGCATTGGATGAGCAGTTCTTC. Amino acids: CASLQGALDEQFF.

CDR3 sequence (DNA): TGTGCCACCAGCAGAGATCTAGAGACAGGGAACCAGCATTTT. Protein: CATSRDLETGNQHF. This chain connects TRBV15 to TRBJ1-5; TRBD1 matches at 7 bases. The J segment lost 12 bases and the V segment lost 0 bases, leaving 8 bases of the junction unmatched. In germline, CDR1 is LNHNV, CDR2 YYDKDF (reference sequence). CDR3 length: 14 amino acids. Filled out from reference TRBV15 and TRBJ1-5, the complete variable domain reads DAMVIQNPRYQVTQFGKPVTLSCSQTLNHNVMYWYQQKSSQAPKLLFHYYDKDFNNEADTPDNFQSRRPNTSFCFLDIRSPGLGDTAMYLCATSRDLETGNQHFGDGTRLSIL.

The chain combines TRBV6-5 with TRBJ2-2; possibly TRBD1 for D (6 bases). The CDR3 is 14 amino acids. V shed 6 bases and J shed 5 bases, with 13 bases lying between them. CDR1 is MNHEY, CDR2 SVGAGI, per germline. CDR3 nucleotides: TGTGCCAGCAGACAACCTAGGGGGACCGGGGAGCTGTTTTTT. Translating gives CASRQPRGTGELFF.

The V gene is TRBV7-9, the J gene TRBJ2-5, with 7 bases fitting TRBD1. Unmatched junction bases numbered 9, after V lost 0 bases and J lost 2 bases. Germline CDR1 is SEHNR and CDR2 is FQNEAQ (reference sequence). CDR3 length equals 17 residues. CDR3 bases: TGTGCCAGCAGCTTAGCCGGCCAGGGGGAATGGCAAGAGACCCAGTACTTC. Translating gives CASSLAGQGEWQETQYF.